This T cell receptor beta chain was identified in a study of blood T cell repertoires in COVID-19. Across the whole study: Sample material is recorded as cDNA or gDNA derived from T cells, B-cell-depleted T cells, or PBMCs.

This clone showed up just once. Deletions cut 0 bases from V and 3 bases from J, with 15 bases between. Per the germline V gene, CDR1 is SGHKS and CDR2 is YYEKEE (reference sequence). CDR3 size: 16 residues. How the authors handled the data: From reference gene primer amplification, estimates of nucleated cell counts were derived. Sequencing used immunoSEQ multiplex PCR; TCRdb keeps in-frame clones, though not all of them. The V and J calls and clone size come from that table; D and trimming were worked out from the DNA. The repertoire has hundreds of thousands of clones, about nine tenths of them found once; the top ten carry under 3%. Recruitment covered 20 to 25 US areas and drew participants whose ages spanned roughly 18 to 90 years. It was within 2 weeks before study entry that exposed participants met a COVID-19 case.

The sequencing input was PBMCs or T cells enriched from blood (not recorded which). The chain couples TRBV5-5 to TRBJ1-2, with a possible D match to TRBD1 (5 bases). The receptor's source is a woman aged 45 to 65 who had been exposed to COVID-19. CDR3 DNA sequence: TGTGCCAGCAGCTTGGGGGCACAGGTGACCTACTATGGCTACACCTTC. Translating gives CASSLGAQVTYYGYTF.